This T cell receptor (beta chain) was identified in a study of blood T cell repertoires in COVID-19. Clones were read by immunoSEQ multiplex PCR, and TCRdb kept only the in-frame ones, dropping some. The repertoire has around 140,000 clones, approximately 92% of them found once; the top ten carry roughly 12%. V was clipped by 2 bases and J by 3 bases, with 8 bases between them. The CDR3 contains 15 residues. Germline CDR1 and CDR2: ENHRY and SYGVKD. The sample comprised peripheral blood. This receptor was obtained from a man aged 18 to 30 with COVID-19, enrolled during active disease. The genes are TRBV10-3 and TRBJ2-6, with TRBD2 as a possible D gene (5 bases). For the CDR3, the DNA is TGTGCCATCAGTGAGGAAGAGGGTGGGGCCAACGTCCTGACTTTC. Translating gives CAISEEEGGANVLTF.